Listed here are 20 T cell receptor beta chains from one sample, sequenced in a study of blood T cell repertoires in COVID-19. Sequenced by immunoSEQ multiplex PCR; TCRdb stores in-frame clones only, minus some. Of some 260,000 clones in the sample, 70% to 75% were seen once. Sequencing used peripheral blood. Receptor source: a woman at least 80 years old with acute or convalescent COVID-19.

This rearrangement joins TRBV5-1 to TRBJ1-4; D perhaps matches TRBD1 (5 bases). Looked up from germline, CDR1 is SGHRS and CDR2 is YFSETQ. V lost 2 bases to trimming and J lost 6 bases, with 8 bases between them. There are 13 residues in the CDR3. CDR3 protein: CASSFQGDEKLFF. The CDR3 DNA follows: TGCGCCAGCAGCTTCCAAGGGGATGAAAAACTGTTTTTT.

The chain carries TRBV20-1 and TRBJ1-1; D call uncertain. Germline lookup yields CDR1 DFQATT and CDR2 SNEGSKA (reference sequence). The CDR3 runs to 11 residues. Deletions cut 0 bases from V and 11 bases from J, with 10 bases between. The DNA of the CDR3 is TGCAGTGCTAGAGATCGGGTTTATGCTTTCTTT. This encodes CSARDRVYAFF.

This chain links TRBV6-6 with TRBJ1-3, with 7 bases aligning to TRBD1. Germline trimming cut 2 bases from V and 9 bases from J; bases unmatched to any gene: 7. There are 14 residues in the CDR3. Germline V gene data show CDR1 as MNHNY and CDR2 as SVGAGI (reference sequence). The CDR3 loop reads CASSYGNRGATIYF. The CDR3 DNA reads TGTGCCAGCAGTTACGGGAACAGGGGAGCCACCATATATTTT.

The rearrangement links TRBV28 to TRBJ1-5; 8 bases are shared with TRBD1. Trimming removed 5 bases from V and 6 bases from J; junction bases left unmatched: 6. Germline V CDR1 and CDR2: MDHEN, SYDVKM. The CDR3 runs to 14 residues. Here the CDR3 reads CASSGPTGVQPQHF. The CDR3 nucleotides read TGTGCCAGCAGTGGACCGACAGGGGTTCAGCCCCAGCATTTT.

The chain recombines TRBV3-1 (or the pseudogene TRBV3-2) with TRBJ1-1; D is perhaps TRBD1 (6 bases). Germline CDR1 LGHDT, CDR2 YNNKEL (reference sequence). Trimming left V 0 bases short and J 1 base short, with 15 bases between. This CDR3 spans 17 amino acids. Here the CDR3 DNA reads TGTGCCAGCAGCCAAGATTGGGCAGGGGTTTGGAACACTGAAGCTTTCTTT. Residues: CASSQDWAGVWNTEAFF.

This sequence joins TRBV21-1 and TRBJ1-2; TRBD1, the table's D call, was not compared with the DNA. TRBV21-1 is an annotated pseudogene. The CDR3 runs 10 residues. The chain's CDR3 is CASGLWGYTF. The CDR3, as DNA: TGTGCCAGCGGGCTTTGGGGCTACACCTTC.

The rearrangement joins TRBV5-5 to TRBJ1-3; tentative D call: TRBD1 (5 bases). This CDR3 region has 14 residues. Germline V gene sequence: CDR1 SGHKS, CDR2 YYEKEE (reference sequence). V was clipped by 0 bases and J by 6 bases, with 10 bases between them. The CDR3 is CASSLGQILNTIYF. CDR3 DNA: TGTGCCAGCAGCTTGGGACAGATTTTAAACACCATATATTTT. The complete variable domain, with remaining parts taken from reference TRBV5-5 and TRBJ1-3, reads DAGVTQSPTHLIKTRGQQVTLRCSPISGHKSVSWYQQVLGQGPQFIFQYYEKEERGRGNFPDRFSARQFPNYSSELNVNALLLGDSALYLCASSLGQILNTIYFGEGSWLTVV.

The CDR3 loop is CASSLADSLYGYTF. Here the CDR3 DNA reads TGTGCCAGCAGCTTAGCTGACAGTCTTTATGGCTACACCTTC. V and J are TRBV7-9 and TRBJ1-2; weak D call: TRBD1 (5 bases). CDR1 SEHNR and CDR2 FQNEAQ come from the germline V gene (reference sequence). The CDR3 is 14 amino acids. V dropped 0 bases and J dropped 5 bases, with 10 bases sitting between them.

This clone has only a few counts. The genes are TRBV19 and TRBJ1-1; 7 bases agree with TRBD1. CDR1 and CDR2 (germline): LNHDA, SQIVND (reference sequence). The length of the CDR3 is 14 residues. V lost 5 bases, J lost 1 base, and 4 bases stayed unmatched. The CDR3 nucleotides read TGTGCCAGTAGTTGGGGACAGACGAACACTGAAGCTTTCTTT. Amino acid sequence: CASSWGQTNTEAFF. Supplemented by reference TRBV19 and TRBJ1-1, the full variable domain reads DGGITQSPKYLFRKEGQNVTLSCEQNLNHDAMYWYRQDPGQGLRLIYYSQIVNDFQKGDIAEGYSVSREKKESFPLTVTSAQKNPTAFYLCASSWGQTNTEAFFGQGTRLTVV.

The chain has TRBV10-1 and TRBJ1-2; D call uncertain. The CDR3 spans 17 residues. V gave up 4 bases and J gave up 2 bases, with 20 bases separating them. The germline V gene has CDR1 WNHNN and CDR2 SYGVQD (reference sequence). This CDR3 is CASSVRLVDKRNYGYTF. Here the CDR3 DNA reads TGCGCCAGCAGTGTGCGTTTGGTAGATAAGCGAAACTATGGCTACACCTTC.

This clone was recorded a few times. The V gene is TRBV3-1 (or the pseudogene TRBV3-2), the J gene TRBJ2-1; 10 bases are shared with TRBD2. Looked up from germline, CDR1 is LGHDT and CDR2 is YNNKEL (reference sequence). There are 15 residues in the CDR3. The ends lost 5 bases at V and 9 bases at J; junction bases unmatched: 10. CDR3 protein: CASSGSGRAFIEQFF. The CDR3 DNA reads TGTGCCAGCAGCGGAAGCGGGAGGGCCTTTATTGAGCAGTTCTTC.

The rearrangement uses TRBV2 and TRBJ1-2, with TRBD1 identical over 11 bases. Looked up from germline, CDR1 is SNHLY and CDR2 is FYNNEI. Losses at the gene ends were 4 bases for V and 2 bases for J; bases not matched to a gene: 6. This CDR3 region has 16 residues. Here the CDR3 reads CASSGTRDRGNYGYTF. The DNA for the CDR3 is TGTGCCAGCAGTGGCACCCGGGACAGGGGGAACTATGGCTACACCTTC.

The chain joins TRBV5-1 to TRBJ2-5, with 7 bases that match TRBD1. CDR1 SGHRS and CDR2 YFSETQ come from the germline V gene. V was pared by 0 bases and J by 2 bases, with 4 bases of the junction left unmatched. The CDR3 is 15 residues long. CDR3 region: CASSLEQGRQETQYF. CDR3 in DNA: TGCGCCAGCAGCTTGGAACAGGGGCGGCAAGAGACCCAGTACTTC.

The chain uses TRBV29-1 and TRBJ2-3; D is unresolved. V lost 2 bases and J lost 1, with 4 bases in between. The germline CDR1 and CDR2 sequences are SQVTM and ANQGSEA. The CDR3 covers 12 residues. Here the CDR3 reads CSVELGTDTQYF. CDR3 DNA sequence: TGCAGCGTTGAACTAGGCACAGATACGCAGTATTTT.

The chain recombines TRBV9 with TRBJ2-3; 10 positions match TRBD2. Germline-derived CDR1 and CDR2 are SGDLS and YYNGEE. The CDR3 is 15 amino acids. The trim removed 4 bases at V and 2 bases at J, leaving 4 bases unmatched. Here the CDR3 reads CASSWTSGATDTQYF. The CDR3 DNA sequence: TGTGCCAGCAGCTGGACTAGCGGAGCCACAGATACGCAGTATTTT. Variable domain in full (rest from reference TRBV9 and TRBJ2-3): DSGVTQTPKHLITATGQRVTLRCSPRSGDLSVYWYQQSLDQGLQFLIQYYNGEERAKGNILERFSAQQFPDLHSELNLSSLELGDSALYFCASSWTSGATDTQYFGPGTRLTVL.

V gene TRBV6-6 combines with J gene TRBJ2-7; 8 bases are shared with TRBD2. V lost 10 bases, J lost 2 bases, and 7 bases stayed unmatched. Germline V gene lookup returns CDR1 MNHNY and CDR2 SVGAGI (reference sequence). The CDR3 has 13 residues. The CDR3 sequence is CATSGGTTYEQYF. The CDR3 coding sequence is TGTGCCACCAGCGGGGGAACTACCTACGAGCAGTACTTC.

The rearrangement links TRBV5-5 to TRBJ2-7; D is perhaps TRBD2 (5 bases). Germline lookup yields CDR1 SGHKS and CDR2 YYEKEE (reference sequence). V lost 0 bases and J lost 2, with 12 bases in between. This CDR3 comprises 15 residues. CDR3 loop: CASSLGLSGTYEQYF. In DNA, the CDR3 is TGTGCCAGCAGCTTGGGTCTCTCGGGGACCTACGAGCAGTACTTC.

This chain uses TRBV6-5 with TRBJ2-4; 10 bases are a match to TRBD2. The CDR3 has 16 amino acids. Trimming cost V 4 bases and J 6 bases; bases outside gene matches: 9. Germline V lookup: CDR1 MNHEY, CDR2 SVGAGI. CDR3 loop: CASSSSGRRSRNIQYF. CDR3 DNA: TGTGCCAGCAGTTCTAGCGGGAGAAGGTCGAGAAACATTCAGTACTTC.

J is TRBJ2-5 and V is TRBV5-6; the D gene is possibly TRBD2 (6 bases). The length of the CDR3 is 16 residues. Deletions cut 4 bases from V and 5 bases from J, with 21 bases between. Germline-derived CDR1 and CDR2 are SGHDT and YYEEEE. The CDR3 protein is CASSLPALRGRETQYF. For the CDR3, the DNA is TGTGCCAGCAGCCTACCTGCATTGAGAGGGAGGGAGACCCAGTACTTC.

V gene TRBV7-9 combines with J gene TRBJ2-5, with 8 bases that match TRBD1. The CDR3 runs to 16 residues. The V gene end was trimmed by 2 bases and the J gene end by 5 bases; junction bases not matched to a gene: 10. Germline assignment: CDR1 SEHNR and CDR2 FQNEAQ (reference sequence). The CDR3 spells CASSLTGAGGFETQYF. For the CDR3, the DNA is TGTGCCAGCAGCTTAACCGGGGCAGGGGGCTTTGAGACCCAGTACTTC.